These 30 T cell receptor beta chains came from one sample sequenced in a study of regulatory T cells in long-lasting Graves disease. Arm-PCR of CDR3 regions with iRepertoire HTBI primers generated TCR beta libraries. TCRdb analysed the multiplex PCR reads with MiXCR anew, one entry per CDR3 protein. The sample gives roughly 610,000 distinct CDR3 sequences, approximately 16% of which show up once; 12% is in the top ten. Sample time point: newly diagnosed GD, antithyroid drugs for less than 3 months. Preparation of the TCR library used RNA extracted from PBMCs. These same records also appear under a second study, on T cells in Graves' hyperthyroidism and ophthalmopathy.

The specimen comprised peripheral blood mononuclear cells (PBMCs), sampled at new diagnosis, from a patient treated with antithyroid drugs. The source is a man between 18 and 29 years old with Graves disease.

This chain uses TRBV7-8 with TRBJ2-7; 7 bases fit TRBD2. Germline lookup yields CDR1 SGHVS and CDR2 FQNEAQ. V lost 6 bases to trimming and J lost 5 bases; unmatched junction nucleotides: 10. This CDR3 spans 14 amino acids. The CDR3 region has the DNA TGTGCCAGCAGTCAACGGGAGGACGTCGACGAGCAGTACTTC. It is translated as CASSQREDVDEQYF.

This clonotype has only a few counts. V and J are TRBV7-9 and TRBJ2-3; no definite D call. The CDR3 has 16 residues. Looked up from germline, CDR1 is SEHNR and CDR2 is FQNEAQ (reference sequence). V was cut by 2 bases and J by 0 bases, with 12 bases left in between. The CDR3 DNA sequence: TGTGCCAGCAGCTTACCGCTGGCCTCTAGCACAGATACGCAGTATTTT. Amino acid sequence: CASSLPLASSTDTQYF.

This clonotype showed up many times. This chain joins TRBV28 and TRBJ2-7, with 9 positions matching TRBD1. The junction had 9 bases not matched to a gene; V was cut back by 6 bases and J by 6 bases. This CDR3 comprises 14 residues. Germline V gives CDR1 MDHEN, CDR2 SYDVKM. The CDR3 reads CASSLGQGIAEQYF. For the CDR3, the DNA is TGTGCCAGCAGCTTGGGACAGGGTATCGCCGAGCAGTACTTC.

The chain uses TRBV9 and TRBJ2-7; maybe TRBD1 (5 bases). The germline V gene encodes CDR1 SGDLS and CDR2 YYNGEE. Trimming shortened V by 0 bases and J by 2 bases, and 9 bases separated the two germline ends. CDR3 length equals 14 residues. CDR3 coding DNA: TGTGCCAGCAGCGTAGGGGGCAGTCCCTACGAGCAGTACTTC. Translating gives CASSVGGSPYEQYF. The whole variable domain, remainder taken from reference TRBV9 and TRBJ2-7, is DSGVTQTPKHLITATGQRVTLRCSPRSGDLSVYWYQQSLDQGLQFLIQYYNGEERAKGNILERFSAQQFPDLHSELNLSSLELGDSALYFCASSVGGSPYEQYFGPGTRLTVT.

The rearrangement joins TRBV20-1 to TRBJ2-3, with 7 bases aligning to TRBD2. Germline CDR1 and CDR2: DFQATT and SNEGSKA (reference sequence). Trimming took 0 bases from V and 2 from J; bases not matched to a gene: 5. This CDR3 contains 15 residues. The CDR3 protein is CSARERLAYTDTQYF. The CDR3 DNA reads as TGCAGTGCTAGAGAAAGACTAGCCTACACAGATACGCAGTATTTT.

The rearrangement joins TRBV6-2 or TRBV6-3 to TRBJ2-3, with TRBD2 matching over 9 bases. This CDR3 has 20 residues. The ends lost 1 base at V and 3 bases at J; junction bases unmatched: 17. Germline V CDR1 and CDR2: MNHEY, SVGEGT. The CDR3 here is CASSYFGDVGASGKTDTQYF. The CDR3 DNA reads TGTGCCAGCAGTTACTTTGGGGACGTTGGGGCTAGCGGGAAGACAGATACGCAGTATTTT.

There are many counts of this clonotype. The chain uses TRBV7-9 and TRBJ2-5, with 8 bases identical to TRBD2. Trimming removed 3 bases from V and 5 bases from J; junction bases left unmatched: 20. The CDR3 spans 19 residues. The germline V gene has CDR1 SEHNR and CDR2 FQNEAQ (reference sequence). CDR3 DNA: TGTGCCAGCAGCTTCACCTTAGGTTCCGGGACTAGTGTGCGGGAGACCCAGTACTTC. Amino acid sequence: CASSFTLGSGTSVRETQYF.

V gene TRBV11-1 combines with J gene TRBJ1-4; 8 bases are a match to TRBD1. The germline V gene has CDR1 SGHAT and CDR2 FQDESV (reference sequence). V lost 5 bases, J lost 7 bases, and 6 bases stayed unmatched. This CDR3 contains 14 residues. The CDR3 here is CASSHGQGSEKLFF. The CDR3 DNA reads TGTGCCAGCAGCCACGGACAGGGAAGTGAAAAACTGTTTTTT.

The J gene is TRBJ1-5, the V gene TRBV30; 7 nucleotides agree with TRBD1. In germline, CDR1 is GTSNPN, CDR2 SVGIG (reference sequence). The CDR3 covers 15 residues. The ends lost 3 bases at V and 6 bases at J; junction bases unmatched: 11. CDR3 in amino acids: CAWSYSGTVGQPQHF. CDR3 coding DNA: TGTGCCTGGAGCTACTCCGGGACAGTAGGTCAGCCCCAGCATTTT. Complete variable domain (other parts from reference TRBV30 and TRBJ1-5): SQTIHQWPATLVQPVGSPLSLECTVEGTSNPNLYWYRQAAGRGLQLLFYSVGIGQISSEVPQNLSASRPQDRQFILSSKKLLLSDSGFYLCAWSYSGTVGQPQHFGDGTRLSIL.

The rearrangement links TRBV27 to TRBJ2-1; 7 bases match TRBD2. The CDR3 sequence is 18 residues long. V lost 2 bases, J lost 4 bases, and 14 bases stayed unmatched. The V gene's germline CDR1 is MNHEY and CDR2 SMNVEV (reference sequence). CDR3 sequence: CASSLRTGGSRWYNEQFF. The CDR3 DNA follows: TGTGCCAGCAGTTTAAGGACTGGCGGGAGCAGGTGGTACAATGAGCAGTTCTTC.

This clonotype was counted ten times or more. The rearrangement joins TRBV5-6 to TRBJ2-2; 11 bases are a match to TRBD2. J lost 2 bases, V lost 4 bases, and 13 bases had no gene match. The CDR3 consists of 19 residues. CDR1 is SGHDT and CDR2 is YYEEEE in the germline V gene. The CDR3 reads CASSPVLAGGFGNTGELFF. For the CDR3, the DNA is TGTGCCAGCAGCCCCGTGCTAGCGGGAGGTTTCGGAAACACCGGGGAGCTGTTTTTT.

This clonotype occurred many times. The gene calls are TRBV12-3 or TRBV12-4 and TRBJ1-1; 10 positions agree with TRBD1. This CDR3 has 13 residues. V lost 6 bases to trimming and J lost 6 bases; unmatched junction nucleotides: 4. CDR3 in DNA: TGTGCCAGCAGGGGACAGGGGTCCGCTGAAGCTTTCTTT. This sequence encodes CASRGQGSAEAFF.

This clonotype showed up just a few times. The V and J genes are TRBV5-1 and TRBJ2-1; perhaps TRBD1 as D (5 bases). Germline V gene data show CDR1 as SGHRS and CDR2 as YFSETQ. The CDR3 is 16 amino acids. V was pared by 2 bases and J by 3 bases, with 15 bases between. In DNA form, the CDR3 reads TGCGCCAGCAGCTTATCCGGACAAGCTGTCTACAATGAGCAGTTCTTC. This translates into CASSLSGQAVYNEQFF.

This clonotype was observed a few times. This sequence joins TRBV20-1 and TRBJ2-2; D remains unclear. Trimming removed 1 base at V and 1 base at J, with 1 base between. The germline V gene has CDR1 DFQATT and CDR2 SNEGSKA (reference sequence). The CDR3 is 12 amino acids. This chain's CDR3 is CSARGNTGELFF. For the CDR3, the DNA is TGCAGTGCTAGAGGGAACACCGGGGAGCTGTTTTTT.

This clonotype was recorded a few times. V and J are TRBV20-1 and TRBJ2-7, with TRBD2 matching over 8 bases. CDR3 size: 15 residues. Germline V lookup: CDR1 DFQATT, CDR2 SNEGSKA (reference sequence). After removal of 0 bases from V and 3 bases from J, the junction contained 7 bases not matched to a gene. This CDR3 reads CSARDIGGRFYEQYF. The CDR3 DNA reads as TGCAGTGCTAGAGACATTGGCGGGAGGTTCTACGAGCAGTACTTC.

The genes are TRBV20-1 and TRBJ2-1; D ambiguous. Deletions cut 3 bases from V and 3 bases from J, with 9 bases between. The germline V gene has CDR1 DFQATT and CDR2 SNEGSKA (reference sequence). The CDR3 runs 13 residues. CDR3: CSASGLFYNEQFF. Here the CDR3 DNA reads TGCAGTGCTAGTGGTCTGTTCTACAATGAGCAGTTCTTC.

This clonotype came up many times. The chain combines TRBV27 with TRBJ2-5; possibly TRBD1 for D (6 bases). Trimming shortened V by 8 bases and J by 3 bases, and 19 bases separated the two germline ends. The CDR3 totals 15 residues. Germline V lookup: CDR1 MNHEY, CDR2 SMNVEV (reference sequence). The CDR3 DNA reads TGTGCCAGCTCCCCCGACAGGTGGCAGAAAGAGACCCAGTACTTC. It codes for CASSPDRWQKETQYF.

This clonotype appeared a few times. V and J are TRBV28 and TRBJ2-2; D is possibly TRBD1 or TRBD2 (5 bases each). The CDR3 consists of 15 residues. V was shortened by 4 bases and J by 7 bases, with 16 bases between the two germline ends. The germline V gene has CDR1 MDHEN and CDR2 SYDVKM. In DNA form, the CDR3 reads TGTGCCAGCAGTTCCGCCGGGACCAAAAACGGGGAGCTGTTTTTT. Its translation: CASSSAGTKNGELFF.

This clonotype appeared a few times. The CDR3 spells CASSSNREAGELFF. CDR3 coding DNA: TGCGCCAGCAGCTCTAACAGGGAGGCCGGGGAGCTGTTTTTT. The chain is built from TRBV5-1 and TRBJ2-2; D could derive from TRBD1 or TRBD2 (6 bases each). The CDR3 covers 14 residues. Trimming left V 3 bases short and J 6 bases short, with 12 bases between. Per germline, CDR1 SGHRS and CDR2 YFSETQ.

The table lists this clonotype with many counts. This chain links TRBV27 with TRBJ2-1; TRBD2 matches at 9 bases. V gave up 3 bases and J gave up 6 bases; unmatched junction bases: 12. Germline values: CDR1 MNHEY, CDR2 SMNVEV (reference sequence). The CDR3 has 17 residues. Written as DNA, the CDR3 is TGTGCCAGCAGTTTTGATAGTAGCGGGAGTCGAGTCAATGAGCAGTTCTTC. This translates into CASSFDSSGSRVNEQFF.

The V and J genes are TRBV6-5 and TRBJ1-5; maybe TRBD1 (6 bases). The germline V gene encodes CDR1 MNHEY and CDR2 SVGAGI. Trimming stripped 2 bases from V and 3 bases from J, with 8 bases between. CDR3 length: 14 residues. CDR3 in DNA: TGTGCCAGCAGTTACGCAGGGGCCAATCAGCCCCAGCATTTT. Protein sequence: CASSYAGANQPQHF.

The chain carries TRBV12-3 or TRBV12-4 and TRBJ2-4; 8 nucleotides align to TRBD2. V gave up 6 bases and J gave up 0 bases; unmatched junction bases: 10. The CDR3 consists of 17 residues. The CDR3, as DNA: TGTGCCAGCAGCCCCGGGGGGGCGGGACGAGCCAAAAACATTCAGTACTTC. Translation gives CASSPGGAGRAKNIQYF.

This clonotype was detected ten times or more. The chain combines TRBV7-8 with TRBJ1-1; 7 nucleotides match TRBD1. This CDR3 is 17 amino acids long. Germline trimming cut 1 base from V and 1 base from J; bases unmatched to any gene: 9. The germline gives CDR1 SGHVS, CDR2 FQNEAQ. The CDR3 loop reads CASSLGVRSGGNTEAFF. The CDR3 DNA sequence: TGTGCCAGCAGCTTAGGAGTTCGGTCAGGGGGGAACACTGAAGCTTTCTTT.

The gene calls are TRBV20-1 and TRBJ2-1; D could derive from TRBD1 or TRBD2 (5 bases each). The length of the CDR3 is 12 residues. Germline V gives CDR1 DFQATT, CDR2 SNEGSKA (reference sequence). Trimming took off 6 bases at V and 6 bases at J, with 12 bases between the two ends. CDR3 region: CSADRDVNEQFF. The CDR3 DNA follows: TGCAGTGCGGACCGGGACGTCAATGAGCAGTTCTTC.

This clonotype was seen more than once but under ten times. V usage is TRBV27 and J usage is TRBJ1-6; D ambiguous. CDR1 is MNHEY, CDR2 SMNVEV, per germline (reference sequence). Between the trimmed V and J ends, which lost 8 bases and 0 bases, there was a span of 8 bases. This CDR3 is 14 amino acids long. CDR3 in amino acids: CASHRGSYNSPLHF. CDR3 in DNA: TGTGCCAGCCATCGCGGCTCCTATAATTCACCCCTCCACTTT.

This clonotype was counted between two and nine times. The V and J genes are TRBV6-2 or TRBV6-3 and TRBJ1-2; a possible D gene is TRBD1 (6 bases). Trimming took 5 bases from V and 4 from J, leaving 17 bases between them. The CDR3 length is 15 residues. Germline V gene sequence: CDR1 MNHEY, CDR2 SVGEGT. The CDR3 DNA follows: TGTGCCAGCAGTCCCTCGAGGGGGTCGCCCTATGGCTACACCTTC. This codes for CASSPSRGSPYGYTF.

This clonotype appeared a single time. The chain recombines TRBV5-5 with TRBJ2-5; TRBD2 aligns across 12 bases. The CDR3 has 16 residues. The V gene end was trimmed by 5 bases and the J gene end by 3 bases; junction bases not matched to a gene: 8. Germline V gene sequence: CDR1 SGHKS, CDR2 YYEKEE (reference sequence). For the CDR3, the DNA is TGTGCCAGCAGTTCGCCTAGCGGGAGGGTTGAAGAGACCCAGTACTTC. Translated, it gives CASSSPSGRVEETQYF.

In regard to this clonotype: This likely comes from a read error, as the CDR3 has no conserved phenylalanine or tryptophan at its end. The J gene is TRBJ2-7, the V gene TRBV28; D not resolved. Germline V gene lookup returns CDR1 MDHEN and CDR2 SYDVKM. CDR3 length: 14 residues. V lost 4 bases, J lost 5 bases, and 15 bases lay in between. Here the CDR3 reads CASSSPLRSDEQYS. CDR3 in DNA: TGTGCCAGCAGTTCCCCGCTGAGGAGCGACGAGCAGTACTCC.

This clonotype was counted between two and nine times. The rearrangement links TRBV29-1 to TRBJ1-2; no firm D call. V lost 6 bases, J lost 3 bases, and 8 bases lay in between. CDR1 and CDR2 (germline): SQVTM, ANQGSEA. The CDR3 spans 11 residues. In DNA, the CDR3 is TGCAGCGTCGAGATGTACTATGGCTACACCTTC. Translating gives CSVEMYYGYTF.

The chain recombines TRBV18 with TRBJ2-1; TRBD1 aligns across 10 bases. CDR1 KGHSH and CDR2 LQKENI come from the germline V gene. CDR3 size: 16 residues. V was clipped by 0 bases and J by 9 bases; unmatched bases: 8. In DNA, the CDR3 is TGTGCCAGCTCACCACCGACTGGACAGGGGGTTAGTGAGCAGTTCTTC. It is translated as CASSPPTGQGVSEQFF.